These 14 T cell receptor beta chains share one sample of origin, sequenced in a study of blood T cell repertoires in COVID-19. The repertoire was sequenced with immunoSEQ multiplex PCR; TCRdb's copy has only in-frame clones and lacks some. The data show some 150,000 clones, 70% to 90% seen once. The sequenced material came from PBMCs or T cells enriched from blood (not recorded which). The receptors stem from a woman in her fifties or sixties who had recovered from COVID-19.

V and J are TRBV15 and TRBJ1-2; maybe TRBD1 (6 bases). V lost 0 bases to trimming and J lost 3 bases, with 8 bases between them. The CDR3 length is 14 residues. Germline V CDR1 and CDR2: LNHNV, YYDKDF (reference sequence). The CDR3 is CATSREEGDYGYTF. The CDR3, as DNA: TGTGCCACCAGCAGAGAAGAGGGGGACTATGGCTACACCTTC.

The V gene is TRBV9, the J gene TRBJ2-3; 8 bases align to TRBD1. J was trimmed by 14 bases and V by 4 bases; bases with no gene match: 9. Germline V gene data show CDR1 as SGDLS and CDR2 as YYNGEE. This CDR3 has 12 residues. The CDR3 DNA is TGTGCCAGCAGCTCCTCAGGGGGCGCGGTGTATTTT. Its protein product is CASSSSGGAVYF.

Here the CDR3 reads CAWSRAGGYGNTIYF. The CDR3 nucleotides read TGTGCCTGGAGTCGAGCAGGGGGGTATGGAAACACCATATATTTT. The genes are TRBV30 and TRBJ1-3; 7 nucleotides match TRBD1. Losses at the gene ends were 2 bases for V and 3 bases for J; bases not matched to a gene: 7. The germline gives CDR1 GTSNPN, CDR2 SVGIG (reference sequence). The CDR3 contains 15 residues.

This sequence joins TRBV12-3 or TRBV12-4 and TRBJ1-2; 9 bases line up with TRBD1. The CDR3 is made up of 13 amino acids. V shed 8 bases and J 5 bases; nucleotides not matched to a gene: 6. The CDR3 loop reads CASGAGQGYGYTF. CDR3 DNA: TGTGCCAGCGGCGCGGGACAGGGATATGGCTACACCTTC.

CDR3 coding DNA: TGTGCTACCCGGGGACAGGGGAGCAATCAGCCCCAGCATTTT. Protein product: CATRGQGSNQPQHF. The rearrangement uses TRBV24-1 and TRBJ1-5; 10 bases are shared with TRBD1. Per germline, CDR1 KGHDR and CDR2 SFDVKD. There are 14 residues in the CDR3.

The V call is TRBV5-1, the J call TRBJ2-7; D is perhaps TRBD1 (6 bases). Germline assignment: CDR1 SGHRS and CDR2 YFSETQ. The CDR3 spans 14 residues. Trimming pared 0 bases from V and 0 bases from J, leaving 7 bases between. The CDR3 reads CASSLGGGSYEQYV. The CDR3 DNA is TGCGCCAGCAGCTTGGGAGGGGGCTCCTACGAGCAGTACGTC.

The chain couples TRBV19 to TRBJ2-7; tentative D call: TRBD2 (6 bases). The CDR3 loop spans 15 amino acids. V was pared by 5 bases and J by 5 bases, with 19 bases between. Looked up from germline, CDR1 is LNHDA and CDR2 is SQIVND (reference sequence). CDR3 protein: CASSQDSGCFHEQYV. In DNA form, the CDR3 reads TGTGCCAGTAGTCAAGACAGCGGGTGTTTCCACGAGCAGTACGTC.

This chain connects TRBV18 to TRBJ1-2; 7 positions agree with TRBD1. V shed 6 bases, J shed 3 bases, and the junction held 7 bases outside the gene matches. The germline CDR1 and CDR2 sequences are KGHSH and LQKENI. The CDR3 consists of 14 residues. CDR3 nucleotides: TGTGCCAGCTCCCACAACAGGGGTGACTATGGCTACACCTTC. Translated, it gives CASSHNRGDYGYTF.

The chain couples TRBV7-2 to TRBJ2-2; weak D call: TRBD2 (6 bases). Germline-derived CDR1 and CDR2 are SGHTA and FQGNSA. The CDR3 contains 15 residues. Trimming removed 1 base from V and 6 bases from J, with 12 bases in between. DNA of the CDR3: TGTGCCAGCAGCTTAGAAGCTAGCGAGGCCGGGGAGCTGTTTTTT. It yields the protein CASSLEASEAGELFF.

This clone was detected only a few times. The chain has TRBV2 and TRBJ2-7; D may be TRBD1 (6 bases). V lost 6 bases and J 7 bases, leaving 16 bases between the germline ends. Germline CDR1 and CDR2: SNHLY and FYNNEI. The CDR3 runs 13 residues. CDR3 loop: CASRQGISVEQYV. The CDR3, as DNA: TGTGCCAGCAGACAGGGAATCTCCGTGGAGCAGTACGTC.

The chain couples TRBV6-1 to TRBJ1-1; D might be TRBD1 (5 bases). The CDR3 is 16 residues long. Germline V lookup: CDR1 MNHNS, CDR2 SASEGT. V was cut by 2 bases and J by 0 bases, with 13 bases left in between. CDR3 coding DNA: TGTGCCAGCAGTGAACTTAGGGGCCTGGTGAACACTGAAGCTTTCTTT. Translating gives CASSELRGLVNTEAFF.

This clone was recorded once. V and J are TRBV19 and TRBJ2-7; D gene uncertain. V shed 7 bases and J shed 3 bases, with 4 bases lying between them. The CDR3 totals 10 residues. Germline loops: CDR1 LNHDA, CDR2 SQIVND (reference sequence). The CDR3 loop reads CASIRYEQYV. The CDR3 DNA sequence: TGTGCCAGTATCCGCTACGAGCAGTACGTC.

This clone was recorded many times. The CDR3 sequence is CASSQGDRDYNEQFF. CDR3 nucleotide sequence: TGTGCCAGCAGCCAAGGGGACAGGGACTACAATGAGCAGTTCTTC. V usage is TRBV6-4 and J usage is TRBJ2-1; 9 positions agree with TRBD1. CDR1 and CDR2 (germline): MRHNA, SNTAGT. The ends lost 6 bases at V and 3 bases at J; junction bases unmatched: 6. The CDR3 sequence is 15 residues long.

Of note for this clone: A junction end diverges from the germline sequence, so it may reflect a read error. The chain links TRBV7-7 to TRBJ1-1; 7 nucleotides align to TRBD1. The germline V gene encodes CDR1 SSHAT and CDR2 FNYEAQ (reference sequence). The CDR3 length is 16 residues. The CDR3 reads CASSTTGDPMNTEAFF. DNA of the CDR3: TGTGCTAGCAGCACAACAGGGGACCCTATGAACACTGAAGCTTTCTTT.